The 8 T cell receptor beta chains in this list originate from one sample, sequenced in a study of blood T cell repertoires in COVID-19. Profiled with immunoSEQ multiplex PCR; TCRdb holds only in-frame clones, not every one. Among approximately 66,000 clones, around 84% were seen once, and the ten largest hold approximately 7.2%. The source material was peripheral blood. The receptors originated from a man aged 45-65 years with active COVID-19.

The chain joins TRBV5-1 to TRBJ1-1; weak D call: TRBD1 (5 bases). V gave up 0 bases and J gave up 3 bases, with 12 bases separating them. Germline assignment: CDR1 SGHRS and CDR2 YFSETQ. This CDR3 comprises 15 residues. The CDR3 reads CASSLVGGRDTEAFF. The CDR3 DNA is TGCGCCAGCAGCTTGGTCGGGGGTAGGGACACTGAAGCTTTCTTT.

This chain links TRBV19 with TRBJ2-2; D unclear. The V gene lost 5 bases and the J gene lost 0 bases, with 7 bases spanning the gap. From germline, CDR1 is LNHDA and CDR2 SQIVND (reference sequence). The CDR3 length is 14 residues. The CDR3 DNA reads as TGTGCCAGTAGTGGCAGGCCGAACACCGGGGAGCTGTTTTTT. Amino acids: CASSGRPNTGELFF.

This chain joins TRBV18 and TRBJ1-6; the D is unclear. The V end lost 3 bases, the J end lost 6 bases, and 6 bases lay between the germline ends. Germline CDR1 and CDR2: KGHSH and LQKENI. The CDR3 sequence is 13 residues long. CDR3 DNA sequence: TGTGCCAGCTCACCCGCGGGTAATTCACCCCTCCACTTT. Its translation: CASSPAGNSPLHF.

This chain uses TRBV5-5 with TRBJ1-4; D possibly corresponds to TRBD1 (6 bases). Germline V gene lookup returns CDR1 SGHKS and CDR2 YYEKEE (reference sequence). V gave up 3 bases and J gave up 0 bases, with 15 bases separating them. The CDR3 length is 17 residues. CDR3 DNA sequence: TGTGCCAGCAGCTGGGGCCCGACAGGCCCAACTAATGAAAAACTGTTTTTT. It encodes CASSWGPTGPTNEKLFF.

The genes are TRBV2 and TRBJ2-1; TRBD1 matches at 11 bases. The CDR3 loop spans 17 amino acids. J gave up 9 bases and V 0 bases, and 10 bases lay outside the gene matches. Germline V CDR1 and CDR2: SNHLY, FYNNEI. The CDR3 protein is CASSEALGTGGWGEQFF. CDR3 coding DNA: TGTGCCAGCAGTGAAGCCTTAGGGACAGGGGGTTGGGGTGAGCAGTTCTTC.

V usage is TRBV2 and J usage is TRBJ2-1, with 7 bases fitting TRBD1. Germline trimming cut 6 bases from V and 7 bases from J; bases unmatched to any gene: 3. Per the germline V gene, CDR1 is SNHLY and CDR2 is FYNNEI. This CDR3 is built from 12 residues. CDR3 loop: CASSSTGNEQFF. The CDR3 DNA reads TGTGCCAGCAGCTCGACAGGGAATGAGCAGTTCTTC.

The chain carries TRBV20-1 and TRBJ2-7; D gene unclear. Germline V gene sequence: CDR1 DFQATT, CDR2 SNEGSKA (reference sequence). The CDR3 contains 11 residues. Deletions cut 6 bases from V and 1 base from J, with 7 bases between. Here the CDR3 DNA reads TGCAGTGCGGTTGCGTCCTACGAGCAGTACTTC. It encodes CSAVASYEQYF.

The V and J genes are TRBV7-9 and TRBJ2-1, with D possibly matching TRBD1 (6 bases). The CDR3 covers 13 residues. V lost 8 bases to trimming and J lost 2 bases, with 10 bases between them. Germline CDR1 reads SEHNR; CDR2 reads FQNEAQ (reference sequence). The CDR3 bases are TGTGCCAGCCGCCGGGACACCTACAATGAGCAGTTCTTC. It yields the protein CASRRDTYNEQFF.